A selection of T cell receptor beta chains follows, all from one sample in a study of cytomegalovirus exposure and HLA in healthy donors. The table came from immunoSEQ multiplex PCR; TCRdb's copy has only in-frame clones and leaves some out. The sample has 55,000 to 75,000 clones; 68% are singletons. The sample was PBMCs. Receptors originate from a man aged 40-50 years in good health and CMV-seropositive. CDR3s include the opening cysteine and the closing phenylalanine or tryptophan. D genes are given only for firm matches. Rows may omit the clone size; those that give it use once, few, many or a size class.

d_gene,j_gene,v_gene,abundance,CDR3aa,CDR3nt
.,TRBJ1-5,TRBV12-5,.,CASGLGLAADQPQHF,TGTGCTAGTGGTTTGGGTTTGGCCGCCGATCAGCCCCAGCATTTT
.,TRBJ2-4,TRBV29-1,.,CSVLGGGKNIQYF,TGCAGCGTATTGGGGGGAGGCAAAAACATTCAGTACTTC
.,TRBJ2-5,TRBV4-3,.,CASSQAGAQGGETQYF,TGCGCCAGCAGCCAAGCCGGGGCACAGGGTGGAGAGACCCAGTACTTC
TRBD2,TRBJ2-1,TRBV9,.,CASSVASGGAMMNEQFF,TGTGCCAGCAGCGTGGCTAGCGGGGGTGCGATGATGAATGAGCAGTTCTTC
TRBD1,TRBJ1-4,TRBV27,many,CASSSGQHNEKLFF,TGTGCCAGCAGTTCGGGACAGCATAATGAAAAACTGTTTTTT
TRBD1,TRBJ2-7,TRBV5-1,.,CASSPWPGGDQNWPTYEQYF,TGCGCCAGCAGCCCCTGGCCAGGGGGCGATCAGAACTGGCCAACGTACGAGCAGTACTTC
.,TRBJ2-7,TRBV6-4,few,CASSVGLNYEQYF,TGTGCCAGCAGTGTAGGACTAAACTACGAGCAGTACTTC
.,TRBJ2-7,TRBV27,.,CASSLGGPGGYEQYF,TGTGCCAGCAGTTTAGGGGGGCCAGGGGGATACGAGCAGTACTTC
.,TRBJ2-7,TRBV6-5,once,CASSYSKTGDSYEQYF,TGTGCCAGCAGTTACTCGAAGACAGGCGACTCCTACGAGCAGTACTTC
.,TRBJ2-2,TRBV15,few,CATSRTANTGELFF,TGTGCCACCAGCAGGACAGCGAACACCGGGGAGCTGTTTTTT
TRBD2,TRBJ2-3,TRBV6-1,.,CASSESSGRTDTQYF,TGTGCCAGCAGTGAATCTAGCGGTCGCACAGATACGCAGTATTTT
.,TRBJ2-7,TRBV10-3,few,CAITPGHLRGEQYF,TGTGCCATCACCCCCGGCCACCTTAGGGGCGAGCAGTACTTC
.,TRBJ1-2,TRBV18,.,CPHGGGSYGYTF,TGTCCCCATGGGGGGGGGAGCTATGGCTACACCTTC
.,TRBJ1-1,TRBV28,.,CASIGGSTFF,TGTGCCAGCATCGGAGGGTCAACTTTCTTT
.,TRBJ1-1,TRBV4-3,once,CASSQGHRNTEAFF,TGCGCCAGCAGCCAGGGACACCGAAACACTGAAGCTTTCTTT
TRBD1,TRBJ2-4,TRBV11-3,.,CASSSRKDRDGNIQYF,TGTGCCAGCAGCTCGCGAAAGGACAGGGACGGAAACATTCAGTACTTC
.,TRBJ2-3,TRBV2,.,CASSVSAAGLRTPELDTQYF,TGTGCCAGCAGCGTGTCGGCTGCAGGGCTCAGGACCCCCGAACTGGATACGCAGTATTTT
TRBD1,TRBJ1-5,TRBV10-3,.,CASNQGESNQPQHF,TGTGCCAGCAATCAGGGGGAAAGCAATCAGCCCCAGCATTTT
.,TRBJ2-5,TRBV6-5,.,CASSFDLEGTQYF,TGTGCCAGCAGTTTTGACCTGGAGGGGACCCAGTACTTC
.,TRBJ2-1,TRBV7-9,few,CASSSGSNPHEQFF,TGTGCCAGCAGCTCAGGCTCAAACCCCCATGAGCAGTTCTTC
TRBD2,TRBJ2-3,TRBV11-2,.,CASSLDWASGGADTQYF,TGTGCCAGCAGCTTAGATTGGGCTAGCGGGGGGGCGGATACGCAGTATTTT
TRBD1,TRBJ2-1,TRBV6-1,few,CASRRQGKQFF,TGTGCCAGCAGGAGACAGGGGAAGCAGTTCTTC
TRBD2,TRBJ2-3,TRBV5-8,.,CASSKGLAGGSTDTQYF,TGTGCCAGCAGCAAGGGACTAGCGGGGGGCAGCACAGATACGCAGTATTTT
.,TRBJ2-2,TRBV9,.,CASSVAMVTGELFF,TGTGCCAGCAGCGTAGCTATGGTCACCGGGGAGCTGTTTTTT
TRBD1,TRBJ2-3,TRBV7-2,.,CASSLVFQGADTQYF,TGTGCCAGCAGCTTAGTTTTTCAGGGGGCAGATACGCAGTATTTT
TRBD1,TRBJ1-5,TRBV2,.,CASSTGQGNQPQHF,TGTGCCAGCAGTACAGGACAGGGGAACCAGCCCCAGCATTTT
.,TRBJ2-7,TRBV6-5,.,CASSYSAGRIYEQYF,TGTGCCAGCAGTTACTCGGCGGGACGGATCTACGAGCAGTACTTC
TRBD2,TRBJ2-1,TRBV5-1,.,CASSPLSTLASTGEQFF,TGCGCCAGCAGCCCCTTGTCGACACTAGCGTCAACAGGTGAGCAGTTCTTC
.,TRBJ2-7,TRBV27,.,CASSTLTADYEQYF,TGTGCCAGCAGTACTCTGACAGCAGACTACGAGCAGTACTTC
.,TRBJ1-1,TRBV5-4,many,CASSSVKMNTEAFF,TGTGCCAGCAGCTCCGTAAAAATGAACACTGAAGCTTTCTTT
TRBD2,TRBJ2-3,TRBV4-2,few,CASSPLAGGGTDTQYF,TGTGCCAGCAGCCCACTAGCGGGGGGGGGCACAGATACGCAGTATTTT
.,TRBJ2-7,TRBV19,.,CASSILGDSYEQYF,TGTGCCAGTAGTATTTTAGGAGACTCCTACGAGCAGTACTTC
.,TRBJ2-7,TRBV18,.,CFKQKAAYEQYF,TGTTTCAAGCAGAAGGCGGCATACGAGCAGTACTTC
.,TRBJ2-7,TRBV5-6,.,CASRRLATSYEQYF,TGTGCCTCCCGCCGGTTAGCCACCTCGTACGAGCAGTACTTC